One and the same sample provided the 2 T cell receptor beta chains below, sequenced in a study of blood T cell repertoires in COVID-19. Using immunoSEQ multiplex PCR, the repertoire was profiled, and TCRdb retains in-frame clones only, with some absent. The sample shows 75,000 to 100,000 clones, 82% of them seen only once. The sample consisted of peripheral blood. Receptors originate from a human donor in a cohort sampled during active COVID-19.

This clone came up once. V and J are TRBV7-2 and TRBJ2-2; tentatively, D is TRBD2 (6 bases). Germline assignment: CDR1 SGHTA and CDR2 FQGNSA. This CDR3 region has 17 residues. The V end was cut by 1 base, the J end by 0 bases, with 12 bases between. In nucleotides, the CDR3 is TGTGCCAGCAGCTTAGTACGCGGGGCTACGAACACCGGGGAGCTGTTTTTT. Its protein is CASSLVRGATNTGELFF.

The chain recombines TRBV7-8 with TRBJ1-1; 7 bases match TRBD1. Germline loops: CDR1 SGHVS, CDR2 FQNEAQ. The CDR3 extends over 15 amino acids. J gave up 5 bases and V 1 base, and 7 bases lay outside the gene matches. CDR3 DNA sequence: TGTGCCAGCAGCTTAGTGTCCCAGGGGGAGACTGAAGCTTTCTTT. It encodes CASSLVSQGETEAFF. Full variable domain (rest looked up from reference TRBV7-8 and TRBJ1-1): GAGVSQSPRYKVAKRGQDVALRCDPISGHVSLFWYQQALGQGPEFLTYFQNEAQLDKSGLPSDRFFAERPEGSVSTLKIQRTQQEDSAVYLCASSLVSQGETEAFFGQGTRLTVV.